This entry lists 31 T cell receptor beta chains sequenced from one sample in a study of vaccination and CD4 T cells after COVID-19. The antigens for these receptors are not known. The Oncomine TCR Beta short-read assay sequenced DNA from cultured CD4+ T cells. The authors extracted genomic DNA from cultured CD4+ T cells. MiXCR was run by TCRdb on the PCR reads, yielding one entry per CDR3 protein. This sample has 12,000 or so distinct CDR3 sequences, with around 37% found just once. Indicated treatment: approximately 9-day PBMC culture with coronavirus spike peptide pools or control peptides (ViraFEST assay). Pre-COVID-19 pandemic sampling (2011-2018) yielded the unexposed donor's CD4+ T cells. Sequenced: CD4+ T cells from blood, cultured in vitro. Source of these receptors: a human donor in good health.

By proportion, this clonotype is medium-sized. V gene TRBV27 combines with J gene TRBJ2-7; D call uncertain. Trimming took 7 bases from V and 2 from J, leaving 15 bases between them. CDR3 length equals 14 residues. CDR1 and CDR2 from the germline V gene are MNHEY and SMNVEV (reference sequence). The CDR3 region has the DNA TGTGCCAGCACCTCCGTACGGAGTCCCTACGAGCAGTACTTC. Translation gives CASTSVRSPYEQYF.

CDR3: CSAGRGRDGYTF. The CDR3 DNA reads as TGCAGTGCTGGCAGGGGGCGGGATGGCTACACCTTC. V gene TRBV20-1 combines with J gene TRBJ1-2; 8 bases map to TRBD1. V lost 5 bases, J lost 6 bases, and 5 bases stayed unmatched. Per the germline V gene, CDR1 is DFQATT and CDR2 is SNEGSKA (reference sequence). The CDR3 length is 12 residues.

The V call is TRBV5-4, the J call TRBJ1-3; D gene ambiguous. The V end was cut by 1 base, the J end by 7 bases, with 9 bases between. The length of the CDR3 is 13 residues. CDR1 is SGHNT, CDR2 YYREEE, per germline (reference sequence). In nucleotides, the CDR3 is TGTGCCAGCAGCTTGAGCCAGGCGAACACCATATATTTT. Amino acid sequence: CASSLSQANTIYF.

This clonotype has more than one count but fewer than ten. The genes are TRBV20-1 and TRBJ1-1; unclear D gene. Trimming stripped 3 bases from V and 4 bases from J, with 12 bases between. Per the germline V gene, CDR1 is DFQATT and CDR2 is SNEGSKA (reference sequence). The CDR3 extends over 13 amino acids. CDR3 DNA: TGCAGTGCTAGTCGGAGGGTGAGCACTGAAGCTTTCTTT. Residues: CSASRRVSTEAFF.

CDR3 nucleotide sequence: TGTGCCACCAGTGACTATTACGAGCAGTACTTC. Amino acid sequence: CATSDYYEQYF. The J gene is TRBJ2-7, the V gene TRBV24-1, with D unresolved. With 4 bases removed from V and 4 bases from J, the gap between germline ends came to 4 bases. The germline V gene has CDR1 KGHDR and CDR2 SFDVKD. This CDR3 comprises 11 residues.

The chain combines TRBV7-9 with TRBJ2-3, with unresolved D. The CDR3 consists of 13 residues. Germline CDR1 is SEHNR and CDR2 is FQNEAQ (reference sequence). V shed 4 bases and J shed 6 bases, with 11 bases lying between them. CDR3 in DNA: TGTGCCAGCAGCTGGTGGCAGGCCGATACGCAGTATTTT. Translation: CASSWWQADTQYF.

This clonotype was observed a handful of times. The V and J genes are TRBV27 and TRBJ1-1; TRBD1 might be the D (6 bases). Between the trimmed V and J ends, which lost 6 bases and 4 bases, there was a span of 24 bases. The germline CDR1 and CDR2 sequences are MNHEY and SMNVEV (reference sequence). This CDR3 spans 17 amino acids. In DNA, the CDR3 is TGTGCCAGCAGAATCAGACACAGGGAGCCCTTAGGCACTGAAGCTTTCTTT. It encodes CASRIRHREPLGTEAFF.

V and J are TRBV2 and TRBJ1-5; 8 bases match TRBD1. V lost 4 bases, J lost 6 bases, and 5 bases stayed unmatched. The CDR3 loop spans 14 amino acids. The germline gives CDR1 SNHLY, CDR2 FYNNEI. The CDR3 loop is CASSASGGFQPQHF. The CDR3 DNA reads as TGTGCCAGCAGTGCATCAGGGGGCTTTCAGCCCCAGCATTTT.

In its sample, this clonotype was seen a few times. The gene calls are TRBV24-1 and TRBJ2-7; 9 bases agree with TRBD1. Germline V gene sequence: CDR1 KGHDR, CDR2 SFDVKD. With V trimmed by 4 bases and J by 5 bases, 11 bases remained unmatched. The CDR3 extends over 16 amino acids. CDR3 sequence: CATSDPGQGPANEQYF. Here the CDR3 DNA reads TGTGCCACCAGTGACCCAGGACAGGGGCCAGCTAACGAGCAGTACTTC.

V gene TRBV7-2 combines with J gene TRBJ2-3; 8 bases align to TRBD1. The CDR3 is 15 residues long. Germline CDR1 is SGHTA and CDR2 is FQGNSA. V lost 5 bases to trimming and J lost 6 bases; unmatched junction nucleotides: 10. The CDR3, as DNA: TGTGCCAGCAGCCGGGGGACAGGACTCCCGGATACGCAGTATTTT. It yields the protein CASSRGTGLPDTQYF.

This chain connects TRBV27 to TRBJ2-2, with 12 bases identical to TRBD2. CDR3 length: 19 amino acids. Per the germline V gene, CDR1 is MNHEY and CDR2 is SMNVEV (reference sequence). Trimming took 4 bases from V and 4 from J; bases not matched to a gene: 13. CDR3 residues: CASSSQYLAGGPTTGELFF. CDR3 coding DNA: TGTGCCAGCAGTTCTCAGTACCTAGCGGGAGGGCCTACCACCGGGGAGCTGTTTTTT.

This sequence joins TRBV19 and TRBJ2-3; no clear D gene. The V gene lost 5 bases and the J gene lost 1 base, with 19 bases spanning the gap. The CDR3 extends over 17 amino acids. The germline V gene encodes CDR1 LNHDA and CDR2 SQIVND (reference sequence). DNA for the CDR3: TGTGCCAGTAGTCCCAACCTACTCGGCGGACGCACAGATACGCAGTATTTT. As protein: CASSPNLLGGRTDTQYF.

The chain joins TRBV5-4 to TRBJ1-2; a possible D gene is TRBD1 (6 bases). Germline lookup yields CDR1 SGHNT and CDR2 YYREEE (reference sequence). CDR3 length equals 15 residues. Trimming stripped 4 bases from V and 4 bases from J, with 17 bases between. The CDR3 nucleotides read TGTGCCAGCAGCATACAGGGCGCAGGGATCTATGGCTACACCTTC. Its protein is CASSIQGAGIYGYTF.

This clonotype showed up just a few times. V gene TRBV11-1 combines with J gene TRBJ1-2; D uncertain. The CDR3 is 13 amino acids. Trimming left V 1 base short and J 6 bases short, with 9 bases between. CDR1 and CDR2 (germline): SGHAT, FQDESV (reference sequence). The CDR3 region is CASSLDWGDGYTF. DNA for the CDR3: TGTGCCAGCAGCTTAGATTGGGGAGATGGCTACACCTTC.

CDR3 loop: CASSDRIGSPLHF. The CDR3 nucleotides are TGTGCCAGCAGTGACAGGATAGGTTCACCCCTCCACTTT. The J gene is TRBJ1-6, the V gene TRBV6-4; D ambiguous. The CDR3 is 13 residues long. CDR1 is MRHNA, CDR2 SNTAGT, per germline. Trimming pared 2 bases from V and 9 bases from J, leaving 8 bases between.

The rearrangement uses TRBV5-1 and TRBJ2-5; 7 nucleotides agree with TRBD2. CDR3 length: 15 residues. Germline trimming cut 2 bases from V and 5 bases from J; bases unmatched to any gene: 9. The germline V gene has CDR1 SGHRS and CDR2 YFSETQ. The CDR3 is CASSFGSREWETQYF. The CDR3 DNA follows: TGCGCCAGCAGCTTCGGGTCGCGGGAGTGGGAGACCCAGTACTTC.

This clonotype was seen more than once but under ten times. The chain joins TRBV15 to TRBJ2-1; D is unclear. The CDR3 covers 11 residues. Germline values: CDR1 LNHNV, CDR2 YYDKDF (reference sequence). The germline V and J ends were trimmed by 5 bases and 9 bases, with 8 bases remaining between them. The CDR3 DNA is TGTGCCACCAGCCGCCTGAGTGAGCAGTTCTTC. As protein: CATSRLSEQFF. Combining the CDR3 with reference TRBV15 and TRBJ2-1 gives the whole variable domain DAMVIQNPRYQVTQFGKPVTLSCSQTLNHNVMYWYQQKSSQAPKLLFHYYDKDFNNEADTPDNFQSRRPNTSFCFLDIRSPGLGDTAMYLCATSRLSEQFFGPGTRLTVL.

The CDR3 loop is CASSIGPLYGYTF. CDR3 coding DNA: TGTGCCAGCAGTATAGGGCCTCTTTACGGCTACACCTTC. J is TRBJ1-2 and V is TRBV28; D ambiguous. Deletions cut 5 bases from V and 8 bases from J, with 15 bases between. This CDR3 is 13 amino acids long. CDR1 is MDHEN and CDR2 is SYDVKM in the germline V gene.

There are a few counts of this clonotype. The V gene is TRBV20-1, the J gene TRBJ2-7; tentative D call: TRBD2 (6 bases). Trimming pared 3 bases from V and 2 bases from J, leaving 20 bases between. This CDR3 has 16 residues. Looked up from germline, CDR1 is DFQATT and CDR2 is SNEGSKA (reference sequence). The CDR3 reads CSASPRRAGTTYEQYF. The CDR3 DNA reads TGCAGTGCTAGCCCGAGGAGGGCGGGCACAACCTACGAGCAGTACTTC.

V is TRBV28 and J is TRBJ1-5; 7 bases map to TRBD1. Unmatched junction bases numbered 9, after V lost 6 bases and J lost 4 bases. CDR1 is MDHEN, CDR2 SYDVKM, per germline. This CDR3 is 15 amino acids long. The CDR3 nucleotides are TGTGCCAGCAGCTCAGGGGGGGCTCGAAATCAGCCCCAGCATTTT. Its translation is CASSSGGARNQPQHF.

CDR3 residues: CASSPGQGGSPLHF. CDR3 sequence (DNA): TGTGCCAGCAGTCCGGGACAGGGGGGTTCACCCCTCCACTTT. The chain has TRBV2 and TRBJ1-6, with TRBD1 matching 11 bases. Germline lookup yields CDR1 SNHLY and CDR2 FYNNEI. The CDR3 sequence is 14 residues long. V shed 5 bases, J shed 9 bases, and the junction held 3 bases outside the gene matches.

There are a few counts of this clonotype. The genes are TRBV20-1 and TRBJ1-5; TRBD1 matches at 7 bases. CDR3 length equals 14 residues. Germline CDR1 is DFQATT and CDR2 is SNEGSKA (reference sequence). Trimming at V came to 6 bases and at J to 2 bases, leaving 7 bases not matched to a gene. The CDR3, as DNA: TGCAGTGCCTGGAGGGGGCAGGGCAATCAGCCCCAGCATTTT. It codes for CSAWRGQGNQPQHF.

The CDR3 DNA reads as TGTGCCAGCTCACCGTCGGCCCCCCCCGGGGCCCAGCATTTT. Residues: CASSPSAPPGAQHF. The chain employs TRBV18 and TRBJ1-5, with D hard to call. Germline CDR1 reads KGHSH; CDR2 reads LQKENI. The CDR3 is 14 residues long. The V gene lost 3 bases and the J gene lost 11 bases, with 17 bases spanning the gap. Full variable domain (remainder filled in from reference TRBV18 and TRBJ1-5): NAGVMQNPRHLVRRRGQEARLRCSPMKGHSHVYWYRQLPEEGLKFMVYLQKENIIDESGMPKERFSAEFPKEGPSILRIQQVVRGDSAAYFCASSPSAPPGAQHFGDGTRLSIL.

V is TRBV7-2 and J is TRBJ1-2; a weak D match, TRBD1 (6 bases). There are 15 residues in the CDR3. V lost 1 base and J lost 4, with 13 bases in between. Germline V lookup: CDR1 SGHTA, CDR2 FQGNSA. The CDR3 DNA follows: TGTGCCAGCAGCTTAGGCCAAGGGGGGGCCTATGGCTACACCTTC. Protein: CASSLGQGGAYGYTF. The full variable domain, its missing parts supplied by reference TRBV7-2 and TRBJ1-2, is GAGVSQSPSNKVTEKGKDVELRCDPISGHTALYWYRQSLGQGLEFLIYFQGNSAPDKSGLPSDRFSAERTGGSVSTLTIQRTQQEDSAVYLCASSLGQGGAYGYTFGSGTRLTVV.

This clonotype was found a few times. The chain couples TRBV6-1 to TRBJ1-5; 11 bases align to TRBD1. The V gene's germline CDR1 is MNHNS and CDR2 SASEGT. The CDR3 covers 16 residues. Losses at the gene ends were 6 bases for V and 6 bases for J; bases not matched to a gene: 10. CDR3 amino acids: CASSPWGQGDFQPQHF. The CDR3 bases are TGTGCCAGCAGCCCCTGGGGACAGGGGGACTTTCAGCCCCAGCATTTT.

This clonotype was recorded a few times. CDR3 protein: CSASPLAGLAGGVDTQYF. The CDR3 nucleotides are TGCAGTGCTAGTCCTTTAGCCGGACTAGCGGGAGGAGTAGATACGCAGTATTTT. This sequence joins TRBV20-1 and TRBJ2-3; the match to TRBD2 covers 14 bases. Per germline, CDR1 DFQATT and CDR2 SNEGSKA (reference sequence). This CDR3 contains 18 residues. The J segment lost 5 bases and the V segment lost 3 bases, leaving 13 bases of the junction unmatched.

Only a few counts were recorded for this clonotype. The genes are TRBV7-9 and TRBJ1-5, with TRBD1 matching 7 bases. Germline CDR1 reads SEHNR; CDR2 reads FQNEAQ (reference sequence). This CDR3 has 14 residues. V lost 5 bases, J lost 6 bases, and 7 bases stayed unmatched. CDR3 in amino acids: CASSATGNSQPQHF. The CDR3 DNA reads TGTGCCAGCAGCGCGACAGGGAACAGTCAGCCCCAGCATTTT.

The chain uses TRBV6-1 and TRBJ2-7; a possible D gene is TRBD1 (5 bases). Germline V CDR1 and CDR2: MNHNS, SASEGT. The CDR3 covers 12 residues. Trimming left V 5 bases short and J 1 base short, with 6 bases between. CDR3 sequence: CASSQGSYEQYF. CDR3 nucleotide sequence: TGTGCCAGCAGTCAGGGTTCCTACGAGCAGTACTTC.

The chain carries TRBV27 and TRBJ1-2; D uncertain. Trimming removed 0 bases from V and 1 base from J, with 6 bases in between. The CDR3 runs 14 residues. Germline assignment: CDR1 MNHEY and CDR2 SMNVEV (reference sequence). The CDR3 coding sequence is TGTGCCAGCAGTTTATCGATGGTTAACTATGGCTACACCTTC. It translates to CASSLSMVNYGYTF.

This chain joins TRBV6-1 and TRBJ2-7, with 9 bases identical to TRBD1. Germline V gives CDR1 MNHNS, CDR2 SASEGT. V shed 5 bases, J shed 5 bases, and the junction held 19 bases outside the gene matches. The CDR3 totals 18 residues. The DNA for the CDR3 is TGTGCCAGCAGTCCTCAACCACCGGGACAGGGTGGGAGAAACGAGCAGTACTTC. Protein sequence: CASSPQPPGQGGRNEQYF.

V usage is TRBV28 and J usage is TRBJ2-7; 7 bases are shared with TRBD1. V shed 6 bases, J shed 5 bases, and the junction held 10 bases outside the gene matches. This CDR3 contains 14 residues. Looked up from germline, CDR1 is MDHEN and CDR2 is SYDVKM. CDR3 bases: TGTGCCAGCAGGTCAGGACAGGTAGGCCACGAGCAGTACTTC. It codes for CASRSGQVGHEQYF.